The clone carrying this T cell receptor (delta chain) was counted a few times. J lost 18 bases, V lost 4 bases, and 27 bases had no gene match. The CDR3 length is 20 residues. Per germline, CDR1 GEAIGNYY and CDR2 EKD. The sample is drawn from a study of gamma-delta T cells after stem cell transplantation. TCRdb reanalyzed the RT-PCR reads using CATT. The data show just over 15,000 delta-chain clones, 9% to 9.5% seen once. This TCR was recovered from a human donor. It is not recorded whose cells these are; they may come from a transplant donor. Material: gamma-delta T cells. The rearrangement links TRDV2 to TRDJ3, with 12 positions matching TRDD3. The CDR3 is CACERVLGDTSSCDTRPMFF. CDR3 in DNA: TGTGCCTGTGAACGAGTACTGGGGGATACAAGCTCCTGTGACACCCGCCCGATGTTTTTC.